These T cell receptor beta chains were read from a single sample in a study of Ad26.COV2.S vaccination and SARS-CoV-2 variants. TCRdb's copy holds only in-frame clones and misses some; the assay was immunoSEQ multiplex PCR. Of roughly 500,000 clones in the sample, around 90% were seen once. The sequenced sample was peripheral blood, obtained in a trial of Ad26.COV2.S vaccine versus placebo. The receptors shown here come from a person aged 18-60 years who received the Ad26.COV2.S COVID-19 vaccine or a placebo. Each CDR3 is given without its conserved first and last residue.

J gene	V gene	CDR3 protein
TRBJ2-7	TRBV9	ASSSLVGEQY
TRBJ2-5	TRBV20-1	SARRAGTQY
TRBJ2-7	TRBV2	ASLGGRRDEQY
TRBJ2-2	TRBV7-9	ASSLGATSGSRELF
TRBJ2-3	TRBV5-1	ASSLAASTDTQY
TRBJ2-3	TRBV5-1	ASSKIQGSSTDTQY
TRBJ2-3	TRBV10-3	AISAGFAQY
TRBJ2-3	TRBV6-5	ASSYSGGGDTQY
TRBJ2-1	TRBV6-4	ASSGLGQGGNEQF
TRBJ1-1	TRBV5-4	ASSLRGTEAF
TRBJ2-7	TRBV28	ASTGDSYEQY
TRBJ1-2	TRBV2	ASSEGVGQAYGYT
TRBJ2-1	TRBV9	ASSPRTALNEQF
TRBJ2-1	TRBV6-4	ASSDRFSGRATEQF
TRBJ1-2	TRBV10-3	AVREIDYGYT
TRBJ1-2	TRBV29-1	SVDGRGYGYT
TRBJ2-7	TRBV19	ASRSSLGYEQY
TRBJ1-3	TRBV27	ASSLTGTGRNTIY
TRBJ2-2	TRBV19	ASTTSGYTGELF
TRBJ1-2	TRBV5-1	ASRNHKGANYGYT
TRBJ2-7	TRBV28	ASSSPALRDYEQY
TRBJ2-7	TRBV29-1	SVLGQGIYEQY
TRBJ1-5	TRBV28	ASGTGNQPQH
TRBJ2-7	TRBV4-3	ASSQSYRVRSYEQY
TRBJ1-2	TRBV28	ASSSYGSTGGYGYT
TRBJ2-1	TRBV9	ASSGGRKGTHNEQF
TRBJ2-1	TRBV5-1	ASSVGQYNEQF
TRBJ2-1	TRBV24-1	ATSDVRTKGGEQF